Presented here are 30 T cell receptor beta chains from one specimen sequenced in a study of T cells in Graves' hyperthyroidism and ophthalmopathy. TCR beta CDR3 regions were amplified from RNA transcripts. With the HTBI primer set, the TCR CDR3 went through a first round of RT-PCR. One entry per CDR3 protein, called by TCRdb with MiXCR from the multiplex PCR reads. The sample has approximately 590,000 distinct CDR3 sequences, approximately 14% seen once; the top ten hold under 7.5%. Sequencing was carried out using blood. The receptor source for this set is a woman aged 30 to 39 with Graves' hyperthyroidism.

This clonotype has a handful of counts. The V gene is TRBV10-3, the J gene TRBJ2-2; the D gene is possibly TRBD1 (5 bases). V dropped 9 bases and J dropped 4 bases, with 18 bases sitting between them. The germline V gene encodes CDR1 ENHRY and CDR2 SYGVKD. The CDR3 extends over 15 amino acids. DNA of the CDR3: TGTGCCATAAGCCGAGGACAAGGGATCACCGGGGAGCTGTTTTTT. Protein: CAISRGQGITGELFF.

This clonotype has a handful of counts. The chain joins TRBV4-3 to TRBJ2-3; 12 nucleotides agree with TRBD2. The germline gives CDR1 LGHNA, CDR2 YSLEER. This CDR3 region has 16 residues. Trimming cost V 1 base and J 5 bases; bases outside gene matches: 4. The CDR3 here is CASSQGLAGAGDTQYF. The CDR3, as DNA: TGCGCCAGCAGCCAAGGACTAGCGGGAGCTGGAGATACGCAGTATTTT.

For this clonotype: Possible read error: a much larger clone is one base away. The chain links TRBV5-1 to TRBJ2-7, with TRBD2 as a possible D gene (6 bases). This CDR3 contains 14 residues. CDR1 is SGHRS and CDR2 is YFSETQ in the germline V gene. V lost 1 base to trimming and J lost 9 bases, with 17 bases between them. Here the CDR3 reads CASSLYTGVGGQYF. As DNA, the CDR3 is TGCGCCAGCAGCTTGTATACGGGAGTCGGCGGGCAGTACTTC. Based on the CDR3 plus reference TRBV5-1 and TRBJ2-7, the full variable domain is KAGVTQTPRYLIKTRGQQVTLSCSPISGHRSVSWYQQTPGQGLQFLFEYFSETQRNKGNFPGRFSGRQFSNSRSEMNVSTLELGDSALYLCASSLYTGVGGQYFGPGTRLTVT.

This clonotype was recorded only once. Relative to the germline gene, one junction end is altered; a read error may explain this. The rearrangement links TRBV27 to TRBJ2-1; D is unresolved. The CDR3 length is 12 residues. Germline V gives CDR1 MNHEY, CDR2 SMNVEV (reference sequence). DNA for the CDR3: TGTGCCGGCAGTCCCTCCTCCAATGAGCAGTTCTTC. Encoded protein: CAGSPSSNEQFF.

The gene calls are TRBV5-7 and TRBJ2-3; a weak D match, TRBD2 (6 bases). TRBV5-7 is recorded as an ORF, its role being uncertain. Trimming shortened V by 0 bases and J by 1 base, and 9 bases separated the two germline ends. This CDR3 spans 15 amino acids. This chain's CDR3 is CASSLGRERTDTQYF. The CDR3 nucleotides are TGTGCCAGCAGCTTGGGACGGGAGCGCACAGATACGCAGTATTTT.

The V gene is TRBV5-1, the J gene TRBJ1-2, with no clear D. This CDR3 contains 14 residues. Germline V gene sequence: CDR1 SGHRS, CDR2 YFSETQ. V was clipped by 2 bases and J by 7 bases, with 15 bases between them. CDR3 nucleotides: TGCGCCAGCAGCTTCGCGACCGCAGTAGGTGGCTACACCTTC. Translated: CASSFATAVGGYTF.

This clonotype was seen only a few times. V is TRBV28 and J is TRBJ2-3; 10 positions agree with TRBD1. Unmatched junction bases numbered 6, after V lost 4 bases and J lost 2 bases. The CDR3 consists of 16 residues. The germline V gene encodes CDR1 MDHEN and CDR2 SYDVKM. CDR3 in DNA: TGTGCCAGCAGTTCCTCCGGGACAGGGGTCACAGATACGCAGTATTTT. Residues: CASSSSGTGVTDTQYF.

This clonotype showed up just once. The chain links TRBV15 to TRBJ2-1; D is ambiguous. CDR1 and CDR2 from the germline V gene are LNHNV and YYDKDF (reference sequence). Trimming shortened V by 3 bases and J by 9 bases, and 6 bases separated the two germline ends. The CDR3 sequence is 11 residues long. CDR3 amino acids: CATSSLGEQFF. The CDR3 DNA sequence: TGTGCCACCAGCAGCTTAGGTGAGCAGTTCTTC.

This clonotype was detected many times. The CDR3 here is CASSLSRLAVYEQYF. The CDR3 nucleotides are TGTGCCAGCAGTTTAAGTCGCCTAGCGGTCTACGAGCAGTACTTC. The genes are TRBV12-3 or TRBV12-4 and TRBJ2-7; 7 positions match TRBD2. The V and J ends lost 2 bases and 3 bases, in that order; junction bases with no gene match: 7. This CDR3 contains 15 residues.

This chain links TRBV7-9 with TRBJ1-1; D is unresolved. The V end lost 1 base, the J end lost 6 bases, and 18 bases lay between the germline ends. Germline V gene sequence: CDR1 SEHNR, CDR2 FQNEAQ (reference sequence). The CDR3 covers 16 residues. For the CDR3, the DNA is TGTGCCAGCAGCTTAGGGGGTCTGGTAGGGCAGCCTGAAGCTTTCTTT. Protein: CASSLGGLVGQPEAFF. The whole variable domain, remainder taken from reference TRBV7-9 and TRBJ1-1, is DTGVSQNPRHKITKRGQNVTFRCDPISEHNRLYWYRQTLGQGPEFLTYFQNEAQLEKSRLLSDRFSAERPKGSFSTLEIQRTEQGDSAMYLCASSLGGLVGQPEAFFGQGTRLTVV.

This clonotype was detected a few times. V is TRBV19 and J is TRBJ1-2; no clear D gene. The CDR3 is 16 amino acids. Germline CDR1 is LNHDA and CDR2 is SQIVND (reference sequence). V was cut by 3 bases and J by 0 bases, with 14 bases left in between. CDR3 protein: CASSIPGSSPNYGYTF. In DNA, the CDR3 is TGTGCCAGTAGTATCCCCGGCAGCAGTCCTAACTATGGCTACACCTTC. Together with reference TRBV19 and TRBJ1-2, the CDR3 gives the full variable domain: DGGITQSPKYLFRKEGQNVTLSCEQNLNHDAMYWYRQDPGQGLRLIYYSQIVNDFQKGDIAEGYSVSREKKESFPLTVTSAQKNPTAFYLCASSIPGSSPNYGYTFGSGTRLTVV.

This clonotype was recorded at least ten times. This chain uses TRBV12-3 or TRBV12-4 with TRBJ1-5, with TRBD1 as a possible D gene (5 bases). V lost 3 bases and J lost 1, with 13 bases in between. The CDR3 is 16 residues long. DNA of the CDR3: TGTGCCAGCAGTTTTATCGCAGGACAAAGCAATCAGCCCCAGCATTTT. Encoded protein: CASSFIAGQSNQPQHF.

Many counts were recorded for this clonotype. The chain employs TRBV20-1 and TRBJ2-5; no clear D gene. V was trimmed by 0 bases and J by 1 base, leaving 15 bases between them. This CDR3 spans 16 amino acids. CDR1 and CDR2 (germline): DFQATT, SNEGSKA (reference sequence). Written as DNA, the CDR3 is TGCAGTGCTAGAGATCGGCTATATCAAGGCCAAGAGACCCAGTACTTC. Translating gives CSARDRLYQGQETQYF.

The chain uses TRBV20-1 and TRBJ1-1; maybe TRBD1 (5 bases). This CDR3 has 12 residues. Germline CDR1 DFQATT, CDR2 SNEGSKA (reference sequence). The V gene lost 7 bases and the J gene lost 4 bases, with 13 bases spanning the gap. The CDR3 loop is CSGDGFSTEAFF. CDR3 in DNA: TGCAGTGGGGACGGGTTTTCCACTGAAGCTTTCTTT.

This clonotype has only a few counts. The J gene is TRBJ2-7, the V gene TRBV30, with D possibly TRBD2 on 6 matching bases. Trimming removed 2 bases from V and 7 bases from J, with 15 bases in between. Looked up from germline, CDR1 is GTSNPN and CDR2 is SVGIG (reference sequence). CDR3 length: 13 amino acids. CDR3 bases: TGTGCCTGGAGTCAGAGGGTGGCGGGAGAGCAGTACTTC. It encodes CAWSQRVAGEQYF.

This clonotype was observed at least ten times. The chain combines TRBV2 with TRBJ2-2; 8 nucleotides match TRBD2. V trimming: 3 bases; J trimming: 2 bases; junction bases outside the gene matches: 2. CDR1 and CDR2 (germline): SNHLY, FYNNEI. The CDR3 sequence is 15 residues long. CDR3 bases: TGTGCCAGCAGTGACGCGGGAGGAAACACCGGGGAGCTGTTTTTT. This codes for CASSDAGGNTGELFF.

This clonotype was seen at least ten times. Germline and junction disagree at one end, which may indicate a read error. V gene TRBV20-1 combines with J gene TRBJ1-5; 11 bases line up with TRBD1. The CDR3 runs to 14 residues. Germline V gene sequence: CDR1 DFQATT, CDR2 SNEGSKA (reference sequence). The CDR3 region is CSATRTGGRQLQHF. CDR3 DNA: TGCAGTGCTACTCGGACAGGGGGCCGTCAGCTCCAGCATTTT.

This clonotype has a count of ten or more. The V and J genes are TRBV11-2 and TRBJ2-1; 8 bases match TRBD2. Germline CDR1 reads SGHAT; CDR2 reads FQNNGV. J lost 6 bases, V lost 5 bases, and 9 bases had no gene match. The CDR3 sequence is 15 residues long. The CDR3 loop is CASSRISGTGNEQFF. The CDR3 DNA follows: TGTGCCAGCAGCCGAATTAGCGGGACGGGCAATGAGCAGTTCTTC.

There are many counts of this clonotype. The chain joins TRBV30 to TRBJ1-1, with D perhaps TRBD1 (5 bases). Germline loops: CDR1 GTSNPN, CDR2 SVGIG (reference sequence). V lost 7 bases and J lost 5, with 11 bases in between. This CDR3 has 11 amino acids. CDR3 amino acids: CAFRAGTEAFF. The DNA for the CDR3 is TGTGCCTTCAGGGCGGGAACTGAAGCTTTCTTT. Filled out from reference TRBV30 and TRBJ1-1, the complete variable domain reads SQTIHQWPATLVQPVGSPLSLECTVEGTSNPNLYWYRQAAGRGLQLLFYSVGIGQISSEVPQNLSASRPQDRQFILSSKKLLLSDSGFYLCAFRAGTEAFFGQGTRLTVV.

This clonotype was recorded a few times. The chain recombines TRBV4-3 with TRBJ1-5; TRBD1 aligns across 8 bases. This CDR3 region has 16 residues. CDR1 LGHNA and CDR2 YSLEER come from the germline V gene. V trimming: 0 bases; J trimming: 5 bases; junction bases outside the gene matches: 6. The CDR3 DNA follows: TGCGCCAGCAGCCAAGACTCGGGACAGGTGTATCAGCCCCAGCATTTT. Translated, it gives CASSQDSGQVYQPQHF.

This clonotype was detected ten times or more. V gene TRBV28 combines with J gene TRBJ1-5; 9 bases agree with TRBD1. V dropped 5 bases and J dropped 0; count of bases not matched to a gene: 11. The germline gives CDR1 MDHEN, CDR2 SYDVKM. The CDR3 is made up of 18 amino acids. The CDR3 DNA follows: TGTGCCAGCAGTCTTGGGACAGGGAGCTCCGATAGCAATCAGCCCCAGCATTTT. Encoded protein: CASSLGTGSSDSNQPQHF.

This clonotype was detected ten times or more. The chain combines TRBV6-2 or TRBV6-3 with TRBJ1-1; D remains ambiguous. Per germline, CDR1 MNHEY and CDR2 SVGEGT. CDR3 size: 15 residues. V was shortened by 0 bases and J by 6 bases, with 14 bases between the two germline ends. CDR3 in DNA: TGTGCCAGCAGTTACTCCCCCGGAATTCACGCTGAAGCTTTCTTT. Translating gives CASSYSPGIHAEAFF.

This clonotype was observed a few times. V is TRBV15 and J is TRBJ2-1; D not certain. V gave up 0 bases and J gave up 5 bases, with 8 bases separating them. There are 14 residues in the CDR3. CDR1 and CDR2 from the germline V gene are LNHNV and YYDKDF (reference sequence). The CDR3 bases are TGTGCCACCAGCAGAGAACAGATTAACAATGAGCAGTTCTTC. Translated, it gives CATSREQINNEQFF.

CDR3 nucleotides: TGTGCCAGCGCGACGGGAGTATTGAATGAGCAGTTCTTC. Its translation is CASATGVLNEQFF. This sequence joins TRBV28 and TRBJ2-1; weak D call: TRBD2 (6 bases). V was pared by 8 bases and J by 7 bases, with 15 bases between. CDR1 and CDR2 (germline): MDHEN, SYDVKM. There are 13 residues in the CDR3.

This clonotype was seen repeatedly, ten times or more. The chain employs TRBV9 and TRBJ2-3, with 10 positions matching TRBD2. The CDR3 has 18 residues. The germline V gene has CDR1 SGDLS and CDR2 YYNGEE. Trimming removed 4 bases from V and 7 bases from J; junction bases left unmatched: 18. CDR3 residues: CASSLLLAGAQWTNTQYF. The CDR3 nucleotides are TGTGCCAGCAGCCTCCTCCTAGCGGGAGCACAATGGACAAATACGCAGTATTTT.

This clonotype was detected only a few times. A read error may account for a junction end that differs from germline. The rearrangement joins TRBV11-2 to TRBJ2-2; 8 nucleotides align to TRBD2. The CDR3 contains 15 residues. CDR1 and CDR2 (germline): SGHAT, FQNNGV. The CDR3 nucleotides are TGCGCCAGCAGCCCCGGACTAGCCCCTACCGGGGAGCTGTTTTTT. This sequence encodes CASSPGLAPTGELFF. The full variable domain, completed using reference TRBV11-2 and TRBJ2-2, is EAGVAQSPRYKIIEKRQSVAFWCNPISGHATLYWYQQILGQGPKLLIQFQNNGVVDDSQLPKDRFSAERLKGVDSTLKIQPAKLEDSAVYLCASSPGLAPTGELFFGEGSRLTVL.

Ten or more counts support this clonotype. The chain combines TRBV12-3 or TRBV12-4 with TRBJ1-1; D is unclear. V lost 3 bases, J lost 0 bases, and 8 bases lay in between. This CDR3 has 14 amino acids. CDR3 sequence: CASSFQVVNTEAFF. The CDR3 DNA follows: TGTGCCAGCAGTTTTCAGGTGGTGAACACTGAAGCTTTCTTT.

V and J are TRBV5-6 and TRBJ1-2; D perhaps matches TRBD1 (5 bases). The CDR3 has 13 residues. Trimming took 4 bases from V and 1 from J, leaving 8 bases between them. Germline V gives CDR1 SGHDT, CDR2 YYEEEE. CDR3 in amino acids: CASSVGLNYGYTF. In DNA, the CDR3 is TGTGCCAGCAGCGTGGGACTTAACTATGGCTACACCTTC.

CDR3: CASSLFSANTDTQYF. In DNA, the CDR3 is TGTGCCAGCAGCTTATTTAGCGCCAACACAGATACGCAGTATTTT. This chain links TRBV13 with TRBJ2-3; possible D gene TRBD2, 5 bases. Trimming removed 2 bases at V and 2 bases at J, with 11 bases between. The CDR3 runs 15 residues. CDR1 is PRHDT, CDR2 FYEKMQ, per germline (reference sequence).

There are a few counts of this clonotype. The rearrangement uses TRBV4-1 and TRBJ2-3; 15 bases fit TRBD2. The germline CDR1 and CDR2 sequences are MGHRA and YSYEKL. V dropped 1 base and J dropped 4; count of bases not matched to a gene: 3. The CDR3 sequence is 17 residues long. The CDR3 reads CASSQGRTSGRADTQYF. In nucleotides, the CDR3 is TGCGCCAGCAGCCAAGGACGGACTAGCGGGAGGGCAGATACGCAGTATTTT.